The clone carrying this T cell receptor (beta chain) was recorded many times. Its antigen is not identified. The data stem from a study of regulatory T cells in long-lasting Graves disease. The germline V gene encodes CDR1 MDHEN and CDR2 SYDVKM. With 3 bases removed from V and 3 bases from J, the gap between germline ends came to 11 bases. The CDR3 is 14 residues long. With iRepertoire HTBI primers and Arm-PCR of CDR3 regions, TCR beta libraries were built. TCRdb itself ran the multiplex PCR reads through MiXCR, one entry per CDR3 protein. Of fewer than 500,000 distinct CDR3 sequences listed, under 20% are singletons. Points from the study as a whole: Clonotypes that were public and shared totalled approximately 3,000 in persistent patients versus roughly 1,000 in new patients.

The time point here: newly diagnosed GD, antithyroid drugs for less than 3 months. PBMC-derived RNA was used for the TCR library. These data were also reused for a study on T cells in Graves' hyperthyroidism and ophthalmopathy. That source reports: For the diagnoses, clinical symptoms, serum thyroxine and TRAb, thyroid ultrasound and orbital computed tomography were used. An initial round of RT-PCR targeting the TCR CDR3 relied on the HTBI primer set. A 13 V-J signature model discriminated ophthalmopathy versus stable hyperthyroidism.

The sequence was obtained from a man aged 40-49 years with Graves disease. The rearrangement joins TRBV28 to TRBJ1-2; D may be TRBD1 (5 bases). The sample here was peripheral blood mononuclear cells (PBMCs), taken at new diagnosis, from a patient treated with antithyroid drugs. In DNA, the CDR3 is TGTGCCAGCAGTTTTGTGGACACATACTATGGCTACACCTTC. Residues: CASSFVDTYYGYTF.